One T cell receptor (beta chain) is described in this entry. The antigen is not known. The data belong to a study of T cells expressing NK-cell markers. The overall study: Just one sequenced donor of eight was HCMV-seronegative, while seven were seropositive. Study results and caveats: The contribution of dominant NKG2C+ clonotypes to CD8+ T cells in about six donors was about 1.0-8%.

The CDR3 loop spans 11 amino acids. CDR1 is MNHEY and CDR2 is SVGAGI in the germline V gene. TCRdb re-called the 5' RACE reads; one entry per CDR3 protein, DNA not given. The table lists about 260,000 distinct CDR3 sequences, with around 0.42% in the top ten. The sequence derives from a man aged 18 to 30 in good health. The sequenced material came from blood T cells: a sorted CD56 or NKG2C T cell subset, CD4+ or CD8+ T cells, or bulk PBMC T cells (not recorded which). The rearrangement links TRBV6-5 to TRBJ2-1. This chain's CDR3 is CASSYSSRQFF.